These T cell receptor beta chains were read from a single sample in a study of early T cells in non-severe SARS-CoV-2 infection. TCRdb ran MiXCR on the 5' RACE reads and lists one entry per CDR3 protein. Of about 39,000 distinct CDR3 sequences in the sample, approximately 6.9% were seen once. The sample comprised whole blood. The source is an adult who was a healthcare worker with PCR-confirmed SARS-CoV-2 infection or an uninfected control (not recorded which). Both conserved end residues are part of each CDR3. A D gene is named only where the DNA matches it firmly. Clone size is stated in some rows and not others, as once, few, many or a class when expanded.

abundance,v_gene,d_gene,j_gene,CDR3aa,CDR3nt
few,TRBV11-1,TRBD2,TRBJ2-1,CASSPGLAGGLNEQFF,TGTGCCAGCAGCCCTGGACTAGCGGGGGGGCTGAATGAGCAGTTCTTC
many,TRBV12-3/TRBV12-4,TRBD2,TRBJ2-5,CASRKGGGETQYF,TGTGCCAGCCGAAAGGGCGGGGGTGAGACCCAGTACTTC
many,TRBV11-3,.,TRBJ2-2,CASSLVGVGELFF,TGTGCCAGCAGCCTAGTGGGCGTCGGGGAGCTGTTTTTT
many,TRBV4-2,.,TRBJ1-1,CASSQDERGALNTEAFF,TGTGCCAGCAGCCAAGATGAGAGGGGGGCGTTGAACACTGAAGCTTTCTTT
.,TRBV3-1,.,TRBJ2-6,CASSRPGPTSSGANVLTF,TGTGCCAGCAGCCGACCGGGACCGACGAGCTCTGGGGCCAACGTCCTGACTTTC
many,TRBV7-2,.,TRBJ2-3,CASSLAGASDTQYF,TGTGCCAGCAGCTTAGCAGGCGCATCGGATACGCAGTATTTT
.,TRBV29-1,TRBD1,TRBJ2-6,CSVGTGHFSGANVLTF,TGCAGCGTGGGGACAGGCCATTTCTCTGGGGCCAACGTCCTGACTTTC
many,TRBV3-1,.,TRBJ1-1,CASSQVSAEAFF,TGTGCCAGCAGCCAAGTGTCAGCTGAAGCTTTCTTT
many,TRBV5-1,.,TRBJ1-2,CASSLVSVNYGYTF,TGCGCCAGCAGCTTGGTTTCCGTTAACTATGGCTACACCTTC
many,TRBV4-1,.,TRBJ1-3,CASSQVSGAGASGNTIYF,TGCGCCAGCAGCCAAGTCAGCGGGGCCGGGGCCTCTGGAAACACCATATATTTT
few,TRBV20-1,TRBD1,TRBJ2-2,CSARGPQGVAGELFF,TGCAGTGCTAGAGGGCCTCAGGGGGTCGCCGGGGAGCTGTTTTTT
few,TRBV4-3,.,TRBJ2-7,CASSQDVQVLDEQYF,TGCGCCAGCAGCCAAGATGTCCAGGTCTTGGACGAGCAGTACTTC
many,TRBV4-2,.,TRBJ2-2,CASSQDNGAGELFF,TGTGCCAGCAGCCAAGATAACGGGGCCGGGGAGCTGTTTTTT
few,TRBV7-6,TRBD1,TRBJ2-1,CASSLRDRGIESSYNEQFF,TGTGCCAGCAGCCTCCGGGACAGGGGTATAGAGAGCTCCTACAATGAGCAGTTCTTC
.,TRBV20-1,.,TRBJ2-7,CSARGYEQYF,TGCAGTGCTAGAGGGTACGAGCAGTACTTC
.,TRBV20-1,.,TRBJ2-5,CSARDYRVGETQYF,TGCAGTGCTAGAGATTACAGGGTAGGAGAGACCCAGTACTTC
.,TRBV5-4,.,TRBJ2-7,CASSHPRTAYEQYF,TGTGCCAGCAGCCACCCAAGGACAGCCTACGAGCAGTACTTC
few,TRBV29-1,.,TRBJ2-4,CSVLKETENIQYF,TGCAGCGTCTTGAAGGAAACGGAAAACATTCAGTACTTC
few,TRBV11-2,.,TRBJ2-2,CASSREGFAGELFF,TGTGCCAGCAGCCGAGAGGGTTTTGCCGGGGAGCTGTTTTTT
.,TRBV6-6,.,TRBJ1-2,CASSYSKDINYGYTF,TGTGCCAGCAGTTACTCGAAGGACATCAACTATGGCTACACCTTC
.,TRBV7-2,.,TRBJ1-6,CASILPGRAGSPLHF,TGTGCCAGCATTCTGCCGGGCAGGGCTGGTTCACCCCTCCATTTT
.,TRBV29-1,.,TRBJ1-1,CSVERESEAFF,TGCAGCGTTGAGCGAGAGAGTGAAGCTTTCTTT
many,TRBV6-6,.,TRBJ2-5,CASSYRAQETQYF,TGTGCCAGCAGTTACCGGGCCCAAGAGACCCAGTACTTC
many,TRBV4-3,.,TRBJ2-1,CASSTGGGREQFF,TGCGCCAGCAGCACAGGTGGCGGGCGTGAGCAGTTCTTC
many,TRBV18,.,TRBJ2-7,CASSAGDGNYEQYF,TGTGCCAGCTCGGCTGGGGACGGAAACTACGAGCAGTACTTC
.,TRBV7-6,TRBD1,TRBJ2-3,CASSLGDRDTQYF,TGTGCCAGCAGCTTAGGGGACAGAGATACGCAGTATTTT
.,TRBV7-9,.,TRBJ1-5,CASSPDMGNQPQHF,TGTGCCAGCAGCCCCGACATGGGCAATCAGCCCCAGCATTTT
many,TRBV7-6,.,TRBJ2-7,CASSFGAANEQYF,TGTGCCAGCAGCTTTGGGGCGGCTAACGAGCAGTACTTC
.,TRBV14,.,TRBJ2-5,CASSQPLGTQYF,TGTGCCAGCAGCCAGCCCCTTGGGACCCAGTACTTC
many,TRBV6-5,.,TRBJ1-6,CASSEGRAYNSPLHF,TGTGCCAGCAGTGAGGGCAGGGCCTATAATTCACCCCTCCACTTT
.,TRBV7-2,.,TRBJ2-1,CASSLEAWNQQFF,TGTGCCAGCAGCTTAGAGGCGTGGAATCAGCAGTTCTTC
few,TRBV14,TRBD2,TRBJ2-3,CASSPSSSGGTLTDTQYF,TGTGCCAGCAGCCCCTCCTCTAGCGGGGGGACCCTCACAGATACGCAGTATTTT
many,TRBV7-9,.,TRBJ2-3,CASSANTDTQYF,TGTGCCAGCAGCGCCAACACAGATACGCAGTATTTT
.,TRBV18,.,TRBJ1-4,CASSPPVRTTNEKLFF,TGTGCCAGCTCACCGCCCGTTCGTACAACTAATGAAAAACTGTTTTTT
many,TRBV30,.,TRBJ1-1,CASHRGTEAFF,TGTGCCTCGCACCGAGGCACTGAAGCTTTCTTT
.,TRBV20-1,.,TRBJ2-3,CSATETSRTDTQYF,TGCAGTGCTACGGAAACGAGTCGCACAGATACGCAGTATTTT
.,TRBV5-6,.,TRBJ2-7,CASSIGSSYEQYF,TGTGCCAGCAGCATCGGCAGCTCCTACGAGCAGTACTTC
few,TRBV20-1,TRBD2,TRBJ2-3,CSANLLAADTQYF,TGCAGTGCAAACCTTCTAGCGGCGGATACGCAGTATTTT
few,TRBV6-2/TRBV6-3,.,TRBJ1-2,CASSPRQNYGYTF,TGTGCCAGCAGTCCTCGACAGAACTATGGCTACACCTTC
.,TRBV5-1,.,TRBJ2-2,CASSSQGWAGELFF,TGCGCCAGCAGCTCCCAGGGATGGGCCGGGGAGCTGTTTTTT
.,TRBV5-1,TRBD1,TRBJ1-2,CASSRGQEVWGYGYTF,TGCGCCAGCAGCCGGGGACAGGAAGTGTGGGGATATGGCTACACCTTC
few,TRBV24-1,.,TRBJ2-2,CATRAGNTGELFF,TGTGCCACCCGGGCAGGGAACACCGGGGAGCTGTTTTTT
few,TRBV7-2,.,TRBJ1-6,CASSRDLVGPLHF,TGTGCCAGCAGCCGGGACCTCGTGGGGCCCCTCCACTTT
.,TRBV23-1,.,TRBJ2-3,CAEAREADTQYF,TGCGCCGAGGCCAGGGAGGCAGATACGCAGTATTTT
.,TRBV5-1,.,TRBJ1-4,CASSSRDREKLFF,TGCGCCAGCAGCTCCCGGGACCGTGAAAAACTGTTTTTT
few,TRBV11-2,.,TRBJ2-1,CASSKGTGQRYNEQFF,TGTGCCAGCAGCAAAGGAACCGGACAGAGATACAATGAGCAGTTCTTC
many,TRBV12-3/TRBV12-4,.,TRBJ2-1,CAISLTNEQFF,TGTGCCATTTCACTGACCAATGAGCAGTTCTTC
many,TRBV7-6,.,TRBJ2-2,CASSQSGSLGELFF,TGTGCCAGCAGCCAGTCAGGATCCCTCGGGGAGCTGTTTTTT
.,TRBV20-1,.,TRBJ2-1,CSATAGYNEQFF,TGCAGTGCTACTGCTGGGTACAATGAGCAGTTCTTC
.,TRBV12-3/TRBV12-4,TRBD1,TRBJ1-2,CASSSTGEYGYTF,TGTGCCAGCAGCTCGACAGGGGAATATGGCTACACCTTC
few,TRBV7-2,.,TRBJ1-1,CASRRAAGNTEAFF,TGTGCCAGCAGGAGGGCAGCAGGGAACACTGAAGCTTTCTTT